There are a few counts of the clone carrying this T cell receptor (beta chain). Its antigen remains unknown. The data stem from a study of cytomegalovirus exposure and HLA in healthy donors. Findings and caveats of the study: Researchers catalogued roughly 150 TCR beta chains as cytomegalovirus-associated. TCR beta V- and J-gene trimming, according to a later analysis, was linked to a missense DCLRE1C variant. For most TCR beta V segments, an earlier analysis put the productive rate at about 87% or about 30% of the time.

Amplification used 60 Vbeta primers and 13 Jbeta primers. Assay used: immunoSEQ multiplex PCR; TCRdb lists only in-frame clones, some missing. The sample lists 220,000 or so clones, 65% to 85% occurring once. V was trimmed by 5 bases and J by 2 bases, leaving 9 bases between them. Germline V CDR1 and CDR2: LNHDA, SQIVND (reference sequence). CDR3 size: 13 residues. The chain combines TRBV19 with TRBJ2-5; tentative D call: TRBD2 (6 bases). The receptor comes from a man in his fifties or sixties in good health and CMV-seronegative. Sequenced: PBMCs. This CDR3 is CASSGGLQETQYF. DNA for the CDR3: TGTGCCAGTAGTGGGGGACTGCAAGAGACCCAGTACTTC.